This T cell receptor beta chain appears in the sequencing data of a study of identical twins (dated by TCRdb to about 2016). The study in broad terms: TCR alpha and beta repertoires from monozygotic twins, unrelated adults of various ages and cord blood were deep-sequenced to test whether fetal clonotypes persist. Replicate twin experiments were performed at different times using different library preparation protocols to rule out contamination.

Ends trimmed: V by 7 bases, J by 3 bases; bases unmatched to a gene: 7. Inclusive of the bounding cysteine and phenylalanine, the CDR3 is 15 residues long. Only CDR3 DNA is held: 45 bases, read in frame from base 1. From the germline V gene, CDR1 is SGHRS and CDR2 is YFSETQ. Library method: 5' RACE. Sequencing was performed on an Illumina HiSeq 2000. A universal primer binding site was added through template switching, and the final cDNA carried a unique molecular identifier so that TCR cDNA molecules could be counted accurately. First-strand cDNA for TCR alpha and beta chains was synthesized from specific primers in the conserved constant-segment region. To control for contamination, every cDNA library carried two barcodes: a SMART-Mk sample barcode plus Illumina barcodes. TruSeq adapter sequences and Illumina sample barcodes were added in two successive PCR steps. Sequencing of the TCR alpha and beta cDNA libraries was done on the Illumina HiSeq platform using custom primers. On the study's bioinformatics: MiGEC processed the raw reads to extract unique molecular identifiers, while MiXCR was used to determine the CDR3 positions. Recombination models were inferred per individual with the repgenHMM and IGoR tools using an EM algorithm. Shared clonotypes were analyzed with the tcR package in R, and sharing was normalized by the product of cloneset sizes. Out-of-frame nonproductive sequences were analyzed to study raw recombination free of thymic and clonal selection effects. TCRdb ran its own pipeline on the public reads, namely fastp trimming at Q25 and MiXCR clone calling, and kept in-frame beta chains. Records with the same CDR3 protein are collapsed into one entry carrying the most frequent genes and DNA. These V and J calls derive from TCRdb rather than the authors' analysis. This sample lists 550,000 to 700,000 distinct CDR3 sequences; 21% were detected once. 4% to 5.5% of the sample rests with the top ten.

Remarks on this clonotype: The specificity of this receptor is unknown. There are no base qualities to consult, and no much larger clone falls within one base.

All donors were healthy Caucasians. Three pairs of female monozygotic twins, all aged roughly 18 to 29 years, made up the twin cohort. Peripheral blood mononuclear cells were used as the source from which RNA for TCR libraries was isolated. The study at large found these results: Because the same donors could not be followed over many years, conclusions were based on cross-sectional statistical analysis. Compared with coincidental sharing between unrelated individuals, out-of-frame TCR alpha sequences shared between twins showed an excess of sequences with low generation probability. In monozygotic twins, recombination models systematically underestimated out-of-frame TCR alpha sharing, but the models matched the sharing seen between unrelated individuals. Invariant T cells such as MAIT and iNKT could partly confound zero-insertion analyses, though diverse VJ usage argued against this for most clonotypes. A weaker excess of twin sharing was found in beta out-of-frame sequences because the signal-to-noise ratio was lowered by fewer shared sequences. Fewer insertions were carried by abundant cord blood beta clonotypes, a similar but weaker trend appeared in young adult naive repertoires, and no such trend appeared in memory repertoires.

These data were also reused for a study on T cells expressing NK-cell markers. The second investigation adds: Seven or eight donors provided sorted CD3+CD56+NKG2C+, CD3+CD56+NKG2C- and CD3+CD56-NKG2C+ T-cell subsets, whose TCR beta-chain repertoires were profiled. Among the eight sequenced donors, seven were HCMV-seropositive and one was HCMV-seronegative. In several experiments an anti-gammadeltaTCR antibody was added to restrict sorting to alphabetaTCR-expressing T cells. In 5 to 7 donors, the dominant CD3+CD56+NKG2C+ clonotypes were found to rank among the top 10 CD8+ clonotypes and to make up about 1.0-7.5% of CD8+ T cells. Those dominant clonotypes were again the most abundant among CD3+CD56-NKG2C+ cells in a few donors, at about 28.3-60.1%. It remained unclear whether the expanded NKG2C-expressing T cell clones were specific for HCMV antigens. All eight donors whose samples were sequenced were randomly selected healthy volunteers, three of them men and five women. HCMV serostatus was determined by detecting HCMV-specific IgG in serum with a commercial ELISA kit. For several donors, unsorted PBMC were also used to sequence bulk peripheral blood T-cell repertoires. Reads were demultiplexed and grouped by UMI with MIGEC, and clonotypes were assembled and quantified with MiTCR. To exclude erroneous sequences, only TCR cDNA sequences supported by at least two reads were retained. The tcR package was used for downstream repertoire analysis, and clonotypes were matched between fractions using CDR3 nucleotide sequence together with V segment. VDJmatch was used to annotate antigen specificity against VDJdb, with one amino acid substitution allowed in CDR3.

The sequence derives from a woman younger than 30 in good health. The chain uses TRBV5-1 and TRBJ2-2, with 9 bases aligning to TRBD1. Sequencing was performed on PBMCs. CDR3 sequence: CASRLTGGHTGELFF. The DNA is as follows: TGCGCCAGCCGACTTACAGGGGGCCACACCGGGGAGCTGTTTTTT.